This TCR beta chain was captured in a study of T cell responses to AZD1222 COVID-19 vaccine. Study results and caveats: It was only 6 or 7 AZD1222 recipients who were seropositive at baseline. There were vaccine-associated CD4 TCRs across spike, dominant at 160-218 and 743-854.

In its sample, this clone was seen a few times. Antigen specificity is unknown. This table comes from immunoSEQ multiplex PCR, and its TCRdb copy is limited to in-frame clones, with some not included. The data show about 120,000 clones, 70% to 90% seen once. Trimming left V 4 bases short and J 1 base short, with 7 bases between. The CDR3 consists of 13 residues. CDR1 and CDR2 (germline): LGHDT, YNNKEL (reference sequence). This rearrangement joins TRBV3-1 (or the pseudogene TRBV3-2) to TRBJ1-1; perhaps TRBD1 as D (5 bases). The sequence derives from an adult in good health. The sequencing here drew on peripheral blood, taken on day 0 of MenACWY control vaccination. The CDR3 DNA sequence: TGTGCCAGCAGCCGGGACGGGAACACTGAAGCTTTCTTT. It encodes CASSRDGNTEAFF.